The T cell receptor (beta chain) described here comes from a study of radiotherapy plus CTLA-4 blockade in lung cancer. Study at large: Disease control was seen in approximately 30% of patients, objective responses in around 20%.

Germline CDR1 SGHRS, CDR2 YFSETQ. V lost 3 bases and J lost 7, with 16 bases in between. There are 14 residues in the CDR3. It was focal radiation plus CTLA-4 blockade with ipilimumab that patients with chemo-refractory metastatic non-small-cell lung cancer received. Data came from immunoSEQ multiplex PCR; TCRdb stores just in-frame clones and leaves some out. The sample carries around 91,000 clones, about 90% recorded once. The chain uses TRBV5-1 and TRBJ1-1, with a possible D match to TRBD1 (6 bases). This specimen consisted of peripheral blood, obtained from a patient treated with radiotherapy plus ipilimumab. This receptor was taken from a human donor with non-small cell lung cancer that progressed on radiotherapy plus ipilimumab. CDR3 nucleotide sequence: TGCGCCAGCAGCTCGGGGGGCGGATCCGTTGAAGCTTTCTTT. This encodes CASSSGGGSVEAFF.